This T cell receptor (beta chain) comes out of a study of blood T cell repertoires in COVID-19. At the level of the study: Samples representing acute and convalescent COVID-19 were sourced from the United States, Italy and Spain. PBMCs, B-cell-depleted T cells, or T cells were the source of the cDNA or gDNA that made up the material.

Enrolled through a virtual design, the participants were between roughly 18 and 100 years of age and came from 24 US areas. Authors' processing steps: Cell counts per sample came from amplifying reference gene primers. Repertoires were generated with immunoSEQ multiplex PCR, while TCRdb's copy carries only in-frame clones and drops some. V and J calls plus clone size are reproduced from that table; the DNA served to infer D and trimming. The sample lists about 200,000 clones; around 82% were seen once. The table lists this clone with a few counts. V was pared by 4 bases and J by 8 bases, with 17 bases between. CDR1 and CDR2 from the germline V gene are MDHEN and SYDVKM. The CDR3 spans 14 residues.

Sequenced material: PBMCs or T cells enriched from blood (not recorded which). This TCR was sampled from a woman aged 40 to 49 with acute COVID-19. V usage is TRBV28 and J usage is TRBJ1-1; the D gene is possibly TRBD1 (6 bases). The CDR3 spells CASSSLNTGIEAFF. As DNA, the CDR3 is TGTGCCAGCAGTTCACTTAATACAGGGATAGAAGCTTTCTTT.